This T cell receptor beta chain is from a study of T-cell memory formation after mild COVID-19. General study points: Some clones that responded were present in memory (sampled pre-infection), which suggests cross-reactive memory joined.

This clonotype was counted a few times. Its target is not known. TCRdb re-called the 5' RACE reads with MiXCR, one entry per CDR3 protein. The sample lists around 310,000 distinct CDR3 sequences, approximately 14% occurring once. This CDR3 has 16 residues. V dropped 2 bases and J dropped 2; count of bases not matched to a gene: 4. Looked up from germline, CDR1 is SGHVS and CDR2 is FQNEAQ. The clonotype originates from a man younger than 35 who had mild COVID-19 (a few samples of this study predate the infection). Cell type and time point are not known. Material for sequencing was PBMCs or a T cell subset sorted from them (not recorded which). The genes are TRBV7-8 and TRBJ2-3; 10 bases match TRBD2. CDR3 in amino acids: CASSLYTSGATDTQYF. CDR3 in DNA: TGTGCCAGCAGCTTATATACTAGCGGGGCCACAGATACGCAGTATTTT.